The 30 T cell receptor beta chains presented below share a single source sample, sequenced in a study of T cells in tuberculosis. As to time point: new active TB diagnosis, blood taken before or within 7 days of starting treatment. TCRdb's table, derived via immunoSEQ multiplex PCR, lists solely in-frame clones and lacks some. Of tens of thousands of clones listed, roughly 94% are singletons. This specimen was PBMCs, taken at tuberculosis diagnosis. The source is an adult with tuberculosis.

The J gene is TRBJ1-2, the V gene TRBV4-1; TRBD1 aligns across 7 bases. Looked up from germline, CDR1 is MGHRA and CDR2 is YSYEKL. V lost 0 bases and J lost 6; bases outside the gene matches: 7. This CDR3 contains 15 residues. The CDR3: CASSQDSGQGDGYTF. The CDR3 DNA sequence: TGCGCCAGCAGCCAAGATAGCGGCCAGGGGGATGGCTACACCTTC.

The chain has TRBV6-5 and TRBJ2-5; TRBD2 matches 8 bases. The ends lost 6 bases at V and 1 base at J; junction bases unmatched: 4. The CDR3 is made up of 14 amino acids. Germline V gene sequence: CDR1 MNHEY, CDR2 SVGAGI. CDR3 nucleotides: TGTGCCAGCAGCCGGGGGGGCCTCCAAGAGACCCAGTACTTC. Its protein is CASSRGGLQETQYF.

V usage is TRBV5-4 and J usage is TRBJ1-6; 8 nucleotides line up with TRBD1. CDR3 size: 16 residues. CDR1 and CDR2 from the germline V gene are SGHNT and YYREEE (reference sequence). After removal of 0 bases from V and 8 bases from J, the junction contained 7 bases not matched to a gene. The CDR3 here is CASSLVGRGRDSPLHF. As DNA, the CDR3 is TGTGCCAGCAGCTTGGTGGGCAGGGGGCGAGATTCACCCCTCCACTTT.

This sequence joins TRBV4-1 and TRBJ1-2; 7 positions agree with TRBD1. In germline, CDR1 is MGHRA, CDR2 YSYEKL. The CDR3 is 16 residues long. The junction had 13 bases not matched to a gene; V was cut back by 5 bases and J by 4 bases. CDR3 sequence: CASSGRRDSESYGYTF. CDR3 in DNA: TGCGCCAGCAGCGGACGCAGGGACAGCGAATCCTATGGCTACACCTTC.

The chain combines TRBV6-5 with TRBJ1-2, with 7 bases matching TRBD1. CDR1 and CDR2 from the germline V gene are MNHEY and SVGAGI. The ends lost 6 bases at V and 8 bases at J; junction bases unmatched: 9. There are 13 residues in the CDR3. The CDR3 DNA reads TGTGCCAGCAGGGGAACAGGGGCCCACGGCTACACCTTC. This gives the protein CASRGTGAHGYTF.

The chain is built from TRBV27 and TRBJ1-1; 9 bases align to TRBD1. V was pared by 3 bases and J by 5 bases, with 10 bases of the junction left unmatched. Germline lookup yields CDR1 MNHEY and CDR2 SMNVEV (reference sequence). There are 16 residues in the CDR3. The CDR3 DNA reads TGTGCCAGCAGTTTCCTGGGACAGGGTGCATGGACTGAAGCTTTCTTT. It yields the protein CASSFLGQGAWTEAFF.

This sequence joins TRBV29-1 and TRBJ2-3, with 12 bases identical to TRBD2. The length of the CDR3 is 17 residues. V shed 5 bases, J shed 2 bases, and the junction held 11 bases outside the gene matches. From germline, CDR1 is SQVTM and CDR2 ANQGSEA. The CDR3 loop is CSVPGTLAGGYTDTQYF. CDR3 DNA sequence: TGCAGCGTTCCAGGGACACTAGCGGGGGGTTACACAGATACGCAGTATTTT.

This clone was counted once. CDR3 nucleotides: TGTGCCAGCACTGGGGGAGGTGGGGCCAACGTCCTGACTTTC. This sequence encodes CASTGGGGANVLTF. The genes are TRBV6-1 and TRBJ2-6; tentatively, D is TRBD2 (6 bases). The V end was cut by 7 bases, the J end by 3 bases, with 10 bases between. Per germline, CDR1 MNHNS and CDR2 SASEGT. This CDR3 comprises 14 residues.

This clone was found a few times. CDR3 DNA: TGTGCCAGCAGCTACCGACGGGGGTCCCCCATGGCCCGCTACGAGCAGTACTTC. Its translation: CASSYRRGSPMARYEQYF. The V gene is TRBV5-6, the J gene TRBJ2-7; tentatively, D is TRBD2 (6 bases). The V and J ends lost 3 bases and 3 bases respectively, with 25 bases between them. In germline, CDR1 is SGHDT, CDR2 YYEEEE. The CDR3 is 18 amino acids.

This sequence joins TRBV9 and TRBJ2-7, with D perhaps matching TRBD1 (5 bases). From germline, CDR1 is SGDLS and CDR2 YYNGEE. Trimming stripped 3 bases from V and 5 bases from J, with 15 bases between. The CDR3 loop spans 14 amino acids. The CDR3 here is CASSDDKFRDEQYF. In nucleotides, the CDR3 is TGTGCCAGCAGCGATGACAAATTCAGGGACGAGCAGTACTTC. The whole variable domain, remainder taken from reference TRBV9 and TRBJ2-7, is DSGVTQTPKHLITATGQRVTLRCSPRSGDLSVYWYQQSLDQGLQFLIQYYNGEERAKGNILERFSAQQFPDLHSELNLSSLELGDSALYFCASSDDKFRDEQYFGPGTRLTVT.

The CDR3 DNA reads TGTGCCAGTCGGCTAGGGGGAATAGGTCAGCCCCAGCATTTT. It translates to CASRLGGIGQPQHF. The chain has TRBV2 and TRBJ1-5; D is possibly TRBD1 (6 bases). With 9 bases removed from V and 6 bases from J, the gap between germline ends came to 18 bases. Germline CDR1 is SNHLY and CDR2 is FYNNEI. The CDR3 has 14 residues.

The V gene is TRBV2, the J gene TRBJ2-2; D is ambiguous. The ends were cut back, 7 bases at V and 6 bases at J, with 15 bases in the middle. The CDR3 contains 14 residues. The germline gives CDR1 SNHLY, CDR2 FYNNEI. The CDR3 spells CASTPLRSSGELFF. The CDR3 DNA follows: TGTGCCAGCACTCCCCTGAGGTCCTCCGGGGAGCTGTTTTTT.

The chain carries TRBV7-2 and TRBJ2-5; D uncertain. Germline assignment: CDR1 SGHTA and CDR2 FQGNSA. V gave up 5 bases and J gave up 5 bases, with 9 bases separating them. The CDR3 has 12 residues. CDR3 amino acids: CASSVLGETQYF. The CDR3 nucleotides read TGTGCCAGCAGCGTACTCGGTGAGACCCAGTACTTC.

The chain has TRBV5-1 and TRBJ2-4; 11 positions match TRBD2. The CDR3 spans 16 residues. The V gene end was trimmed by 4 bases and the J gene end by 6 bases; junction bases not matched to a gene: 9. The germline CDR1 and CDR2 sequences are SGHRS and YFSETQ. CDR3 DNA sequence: TGCGCCAGCAGCCTACCGGGACTAGCGGATTCAAACATTCAGTACTTC. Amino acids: CASSLPGLADSNIQYF.

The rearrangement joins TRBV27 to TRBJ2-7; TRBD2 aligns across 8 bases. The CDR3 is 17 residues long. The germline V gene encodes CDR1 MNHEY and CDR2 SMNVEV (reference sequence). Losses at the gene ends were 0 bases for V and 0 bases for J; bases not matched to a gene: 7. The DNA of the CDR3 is TGTGCCAGCAGTTTATCCACCGGGGGGGTTTTCTCCTACGAGCAGTACTTC. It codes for CASSLSTGGVFSYEQYF.

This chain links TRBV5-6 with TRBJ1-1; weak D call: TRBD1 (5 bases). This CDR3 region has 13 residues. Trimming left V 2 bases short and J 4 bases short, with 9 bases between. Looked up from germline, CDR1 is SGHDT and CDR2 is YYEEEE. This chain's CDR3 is CASSFGRGTEAFF. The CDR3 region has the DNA TGTGCCAGCAGCTTTGGGAGGGGCACTGAAGCTTTCTTT.

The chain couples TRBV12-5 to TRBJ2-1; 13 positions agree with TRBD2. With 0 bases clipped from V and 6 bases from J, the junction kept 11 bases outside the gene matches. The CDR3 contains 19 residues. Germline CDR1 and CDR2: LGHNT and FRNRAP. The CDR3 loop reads CASGLVPTSGGADRNEQFF. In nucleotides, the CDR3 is TGTGCTAGTGGTTTGGTACCCACTAGCGGGGGGGCCGATCGCAATGAGCAGTTCTTC.

CDR3 sequence (DNA): TGCGCCAGCAGCCCTCCTCTGAAGGTGACAGATGGCTACACCTTC. This codes for CASSPPLKVTDGYTF. This chain connects TRBV4-1 to TRBJ1-2, with D perhaps matching TRBD1 (5 bases). Germline assignment: CDR1 MGHRA and CDR2 YSYEKL. Trimming removed 4 bases at V and 6 bases at J, with 18 bases between. This CDR3 contains 15 residues.

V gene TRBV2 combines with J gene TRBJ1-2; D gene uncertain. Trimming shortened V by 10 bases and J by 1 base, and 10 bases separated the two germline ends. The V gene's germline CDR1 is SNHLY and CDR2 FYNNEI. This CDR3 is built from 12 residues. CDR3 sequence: CAIGNINYGYTF. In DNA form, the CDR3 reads TGTGCCATCGGGAACATTAACTATGGCTACACCTTC.

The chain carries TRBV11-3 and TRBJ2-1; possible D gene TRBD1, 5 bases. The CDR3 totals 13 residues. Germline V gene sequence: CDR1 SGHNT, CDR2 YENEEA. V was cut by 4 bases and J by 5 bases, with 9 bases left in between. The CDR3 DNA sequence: TGTGCCAGCAGCTCCGACAGACACAATGAGCAGTTCTTC. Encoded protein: CASSSDRHNEQFF.

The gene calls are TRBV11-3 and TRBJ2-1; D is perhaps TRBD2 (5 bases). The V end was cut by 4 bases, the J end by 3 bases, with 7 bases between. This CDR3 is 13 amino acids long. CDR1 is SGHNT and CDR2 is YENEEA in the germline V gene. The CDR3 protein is CASSSGVYNEQFF. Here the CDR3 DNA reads TGTGCCAGCAGCTCCGGGGTCTACAATGAGCAGTTCTTC.

The CDR3 coding sequence is TGTGCCAGCAGCCCAGGACAGGGGGCGAGGACTGAAGCTTTCTTT. Its translation: CASSPGQGARTEAFF. V is TRBV6-5 and J is TRBJ1-1; 11 nucleotides line up with TRBD1. This CDR3 spans 15 amino acids. The J segment lost 5 bases and the V segment lost 6 bases, leaving 8 bases of the junction unmatched. Germline assignment: CDR1 MNHEY and CDR2 SVGAGI.

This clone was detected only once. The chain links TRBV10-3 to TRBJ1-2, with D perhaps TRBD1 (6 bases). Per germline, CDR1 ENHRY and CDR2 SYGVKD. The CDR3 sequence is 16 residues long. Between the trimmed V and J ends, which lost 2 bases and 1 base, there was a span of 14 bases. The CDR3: CAISEGPGRGNYGYTF. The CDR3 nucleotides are TGTGCCATCAGTGAGGGCCCGGGCAGGGGTAACTATGGCTACACCTTC.

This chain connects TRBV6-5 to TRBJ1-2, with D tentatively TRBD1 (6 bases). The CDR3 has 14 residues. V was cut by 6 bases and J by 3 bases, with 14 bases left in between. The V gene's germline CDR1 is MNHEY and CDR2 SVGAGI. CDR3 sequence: CASSPGTHDYGYTF. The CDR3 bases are TGTGCCAGCAGCCCCGGGACACATGACTATGGCTACACCTTC.

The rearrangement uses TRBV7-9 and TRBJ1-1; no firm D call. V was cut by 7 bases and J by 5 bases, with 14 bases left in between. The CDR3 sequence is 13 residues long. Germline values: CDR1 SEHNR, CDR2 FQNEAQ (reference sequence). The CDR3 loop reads CASKRFEKTEAFF. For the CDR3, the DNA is TGTGCCAGCAAACGGTTCGAGAAAACTGAAGCTTTCTTT. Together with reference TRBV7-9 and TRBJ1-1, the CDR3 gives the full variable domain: DTGVSQNPRHKITKRGQNVTFRCDPISEHNRLYWYRQTLGQGPEFLTYFQNEAQLEKSRLLSDRFSAERPKGSFSTLEIQRTEQGDSAMYLCASKRFEKTEAFFGQGTRLTVV.

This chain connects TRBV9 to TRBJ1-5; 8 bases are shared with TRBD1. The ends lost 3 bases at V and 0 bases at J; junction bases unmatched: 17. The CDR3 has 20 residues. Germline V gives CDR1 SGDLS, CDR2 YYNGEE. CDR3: CASSGAWDRMIGHSNQPQHF. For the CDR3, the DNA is TGTGCCAGCAGCGGGGCGTGGGACAGGATGATAGGTCATAGCAATCAGCCCCAGCATTTT.

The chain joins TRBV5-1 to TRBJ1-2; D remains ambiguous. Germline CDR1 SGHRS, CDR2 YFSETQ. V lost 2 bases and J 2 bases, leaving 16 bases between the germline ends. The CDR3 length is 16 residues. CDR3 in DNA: TGCGCCAGCAGCTTAGGAGGGCTTATGGCCAACTATGGCTACACCTTC. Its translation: CASSLGGLMANYGYTF.

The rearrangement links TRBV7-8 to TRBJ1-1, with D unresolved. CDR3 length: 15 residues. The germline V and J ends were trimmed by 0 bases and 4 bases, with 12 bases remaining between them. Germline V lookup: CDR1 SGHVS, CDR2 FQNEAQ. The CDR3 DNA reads TGTGCCAGCAGCTTAGCCATCCGCGGAGGCACTGAAGCTTTCTTT. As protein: CASSLAIRGGTEAFF.

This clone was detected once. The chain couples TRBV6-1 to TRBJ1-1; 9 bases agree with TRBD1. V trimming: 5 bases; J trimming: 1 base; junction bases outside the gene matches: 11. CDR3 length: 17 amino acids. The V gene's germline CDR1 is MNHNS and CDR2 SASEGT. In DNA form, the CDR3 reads TGTGCCAGCAGTCAAGGACAGGGGCAACCTGGGAACACTGAAGCTTTCTTT. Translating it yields CASSQGQGQPGNTEAFF.

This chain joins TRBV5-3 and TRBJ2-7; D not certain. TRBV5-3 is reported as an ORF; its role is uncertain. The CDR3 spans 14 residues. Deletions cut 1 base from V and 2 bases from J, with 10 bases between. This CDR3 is CARSLSPTTYEQYF. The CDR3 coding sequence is TGTGCCAGAAGCTTGAGTCCGACAACCTACGAGCAGTACTTC.